Below, 9 T cell receptor beta chains from the same sample are listed, as sequenced in a study of CD8+ T cells in alopecia areata. cDNA serving as the sequencing template came from extracted, reverse transcribed RNA. Using immunoSEQ multiplex PCR, the repertoire was profiled, and TCRdb retains in-frame clones only, with some absent. Of 180,000 or so clones in the sample, roughly 70% were seen once. The input for sequencing was CD8+ T cells sorted from blood, taken at week 0. Source of these receptors: a human donor with alopecia areata.

J is TRBJ1-1 and V is TRBV5-1; TRBD1 is a possible D gene (5 bases). Germline V gene sequence: CDR1 SGHRS, CDR2 YFSETQ. The ends were cut back, 0 bases at V and 5 bases at J, with 14 bases in the middle. The CDR3 runs to 15 residues. The CDR3 spells CASSLERQGRTEAFF. CDR3 sequence (DNA): TGCGCCAGCAGCTTGGAACGGCAGGGTAGGACTGAAGCTTTCTTT.

The chain is built from TRBV27 and TRBJ2-6; D is undetermined. The germline V and J ends were trimmed by 8 bases and 0 bases, with 2 bases remaining between them. The CDR3 loop spans 12 amino acids. Per germline, CDR1 MNHEY and CDR2 SMNVEV (reference sequence). The CDR3 DNA follows: TGTGCCAGCCTCTCTGGGGCCAACGTCCTGACTTTC. Residues: CASLSGANVLTF.

This chain joins TRBV14 and TRBJ2-1, with D unclear. Germline CDR1 is SGHDN and CDR2 is FVKESK. The V end lost 1 base, the J end lost 6 bases, and 10 bases lay between the germline ends. The CDR3 spans 14 residues. The CDR3 DNA reads as TGTGCCAGCAGCCAAGCGAAAGGGTTCAATGAGCAGTTCTTC. Translation: CASSQAKGFNEQFF.

The rearrangement uses TRBV29-1 and TRBJ2-3; D perhaps matches TRBD1 (6 bases). V was pared by 7 bases and J by 1 base, with 18 bases between. The CDR3 contains 15 residues. Germline-derived CDR1 and CDR2 are SQVTM and ANQGSEA. The CDR3 sequence is CSARPGVGGTDTQYF. Written as DNA, the CDR3 is TGCAGCGCGCGCCCAGGGGTGGGCGGCACAGATACGCAGTATTTT.

The chain recombines TRBV9 with TRBJ1-5; weak D call: TRBD1 (5 bases). V was shortened by 7 bases and J by 0 bases, with 11 bases between the two germline ends. Germline CDR1 is SGDLS and CDR2 is YYNGEE. The CDR3 runs 14 residues. CDR3 residues: CASGTGTSNQPQHF. The CDR3 nucleotides are TGTGCCAGCGGGACGGGGACTAGCAATCAGCCCCAGCATTTT.

This clone was observed once. The rearrangement links TRBV29-1 to TRBJ2-5; the match to TRBD1 covers 11 bases. The germline gives CDR1 SQVTM, CDR2 ANQGSEA. The CDR3 is 17 amino acids. V gave up 4 bases and J gave up 3 bases; unmatched junction bases: 13. CDR3 loop: CSVGGGGTGGKKETQYF. The CDR3 DNA reads TGCAGCGTTGGCGGCGGAGGGACAGGGGGAAAAAAAGAGACCCAGTACTTC.

This chain joins TRBV30 and TRBJ1-2; D is ambiguous. V shed 6 bases and J shed 4 bases, with 9 bases lying between them. The germline V gene has CDR1 GTSNPN and CDR2 SVGIG (reference sequence). CDR3 length: 11 amino acids. CDR3 residues: CACQVVYGYTF. CDR3 DNA: TGTGCCTGCCAGGTCGTCTATGGCTACACCTTC. The full variable domain, rest sourced from reference TRBV30 and TRBJ1-2, is SQTIHQWPATLVQPVGSPLSLECTVEGTSNPNLYWYRQAAGRGLQLLFYSVGIGQISSEVPQNLSASRPQDRQFILSSKKLLLSDSGFYLCACQVVYGYTFGSGTRLTVV.

The V call is TRBV10-3, the J call TRBJ1-2; unclear D gene. This CDR3 is built from 15 residues. Trimming stripped 0 bases from V and 3 bases from J, with 11 bases between. Germline values: CDR1 ENHRY, CDR2 SYGVKD. This CDR3 reads CAISESGVVDYGYTF. As DNA, the CDR3 is TGTGCCATCAGTGAGTCGGGTGTTGTGGACTATGGCTACACCTTC.

This clone was observed a few times. The chain carries TRBV29-1 and TRBJ2-7; TRBD1 or TRBD2 may be the D gene (6 bases each). V was clipped by 7 bases and J by 0 bases, with 16 bases between them. The CDR3 is 14 amino acids. The germline gives CDR1 SQVTM, CDR2 ANQGSEA. The CDR3 protein is CSAVGGRTSYEQYF. The CDR3 DNA reads as TGCAGCGCCGTGGGGGGCCGAACCTCCTACGAGCAGTACTTC.